The text below deals with one T cell receptor beta chain. After removal of 4 bases from V and 1 base from J, the junction contained 10 bases not matched to a gene. Per germline, CDR1 GTSNPN and CDR2 SVGIG (reference sequence). The CDR3 is 17 amino acids. The sample belongs to a study of technical replicates of blood from a handful of donors. The data were produced by immunoSEQ multiplex PCR, yet TCRdb's version contains in-frame clones alone and is incomplete. The table has more than 65,000 clones, roughly 95% seen once. This chain joins TRBV30 and TRBJ2-2, with TRBD1 identical over 9 bases. Sequencing used T cells isolated from PBMCs. The TCR comes from a human donor in good health. CDR3 loop: CAWTGQGKGGNTGELFF. The CDR3 DNA reads TGTGCCTGGACGGGACAGGGAAAGGGAGGGAACACCGGGGAGCTGTTTTTT.